The 13 T cell receptor beta chains below were found in one sample sequenced in a study of blood T cell repertoires in COVID-19. Measured with immunoSEQ multiplex PCR; TCRdb has only the in-frame clones, and not every one. The table records about 480,000 clones, around 90% of them present only once. Sequencing was done on a sample of PBMCs or T cells enriched from blood (not recorded which). These receptors were obtained from a young woman with acute COVID-19.

This chain joins TRBV7-9 and TRBJ2-7, with 9 bases identical to TRBD1. There are 16 residues in the CDR3. Germline loops: CDR1 SEHNR, CDR2 FQNEAQ (reference sequence). After removal of 5 bases from V and 1 base from J, the junction contained 9 bases not matched to a gene. In nucleotides, the CDR3 is TGTGCCAGCAGCCCGAGACAGGGGGGAATGTCCTACGAGCAGTACTTC. It specifies CASSPRQGGMSYEQYF.

The chain has TRBV9 and TRBJ1-4, with 8 bases matching TRBD1. CDR3 size: 14 residues. Germline V lookup: CDR1 SGDLS, CDR2 YYNGEE. Trimming at V came to 3 bases and at J to 6 bases, leaving 4 bases not matched to a gene. The DNA for the CDR3 is TGTGCCAGCAGCGGACAGGGGAGGGATGAAAAACTGTTTTTT. This sequence encodes CASSGQGRDEKLFF.

The chain joins TRBV20-1 to TRBJ2-2; the match to TRBD2 covers 9 bases. The germline gives CDR1 DFQATT, CDR2 SNEGSKA (reference sequence). The V and J ends lost 6 bases and 7 bases, in that order; junction bases with no gene match: 12. This CDR3 contains 15 residues. The CDR3 nucleotides read TGCAGTGCAAGTTCTAGCGGGGAGAGGGGCGGGGAGCTGTTTTTT. Amino acid sequence: CSASSSGERGGELFF.

The chain uses TRBV11-2 and TRBJ2-5; 8 bases fit TRBD2. CDR3 length: 14 amino acids. The V and J ends lost 6 bases and 5 bases, in that order; junction bases with no gene match: 8. The germline V gene has CDR1 SGHAT and CDR2 FQNNGV. CDR3 sequence: CASSLSGGGETQYF. CDR3 nucleotide sequence: TGTGCCAGCAGTTTAAGCGGGGGCGGTGAGACCCAGTACTTC.

The rearrangement uses TRBV29-1 and TRBJ1-1; tentative D call: TRBD1 (6 bases). V was trimmed by 4 bases and J by 9 bases, leaving 21 bases between them. Germline loops: CDR1 SQVTM, CDR2 ANQGSEA. This CDR3 has 14 residues. CDR3 bases: TGCAGCGTTGCGATAGACGGGGACACCGGTAAAGCTTTCTTT. Its translation is CSVAIDGDTGKAFF.

The table lists this clone with a count of one. The chain carries TRBV19 and TRBJ1-1; no reliable D call. The CDR3 is 13 residues long. V was pared by 5 bases and J by 1 base, with 8 bases between. The germline V gene encodes CDR1 LNHDA and CDR2 SQIVND (reference sequence). The CDR3 nucleotides read TGTGCCAGTAGTGGAACAGAGAACACTGAAGCTTTCTTT. Residues: CASSGTENTEAFF.

J is TRBJ2-7 and V is TRBV9; possible D gene TRBD2, 5 bases. Germline V gene lookup returns CDR1 SGDLS and CDR2 YYNGEE. This CDR3 spans 14 amino acids. Trimming left V 5 bases short and J 1 base short, with 13 bases between. The DNA for the CDR3 is TGTGCCAGCAGTCCCGATATAGCGTCCTACGAGCAGTACTTC. Its translation is CASSPDIASYEQYF.

A single count supports this clone. The rearrangement links TRBV29-1 to TRBJ1-5; tentative D call: TRBD1 (5 bases). The germline V gene encodes CDR1 SQVTM and CDR2 ANQGSEA. V was trimmed by 6 bases and J by 4 bases, leaving 16 bases between them. The CDR3 is made up of 14 amino acids. CDR3: CSVAGGAPNQPQHF. CDR3 nucleotide sequence: TGCAGCGTGGCTGGTGGGGCCCCAAATCAGCCCCAGCATTTT.

The chain recombines TRBV11-2 with TRBJ2-1; D is unclear. The CDR3 has 13 amino acids. In germline, CDR1 is SGHAT, CDR2 FQNNGV. V was clipped by 2 bases and J by 5 bases, with 7 bases between them. The CDR3 sequence: CASSLSRDNEQFF. CDR3 sequence (DNA): TGTGCCAGCAGCTTAAGCCGGGACAATGAGCAGTTCTTC.

The chain has TRBV29-1 and TRBJ1-5; TRBD1 is a possible D gene (6 bases). CDR3 length: 13 residues. Trimming stripped 6 bases from V and 4 bases from J, with 13 bases between. Germline V gene data show CDR1 as SQVTM and CDR2 as ANQGSEA. The CDR3 reads CSVSGTPNQPQHF. As DNA, the CDR3 is TGCAGCGTATCCGGGACACCTAATCAGCCCCAGCATTTT.

Remarks on this clone: The sample contains more than one DNA sequence encoding this CDR3. This chain uses TRBV5-4 with TRBJ1-1; D remains unclear. The V and J ends lost 1 base and 1 base respectively, with 8 bases between them. This CDR3 is 14 amino acids long. From germline, CDR1 is SGHNT and CDR2 YYREEE (reference sequence). The CDR3 loop is CASSLRRGNTEAFF. The DNA for the CDR3 is TGTGCCAGCAGCTTGAGGCGGGGGAACACTGAAGCTTTCTTT.

This rearrangement joins TRBV20-1 to TRBJ2-3, with D possibly being TRBD2 (6 bases). Germline loops: CDR1 DFQATT, CDR2 SNEGSKA (reference sequence). The CDR3 is made up of 14 amino acids. With 3 bases removed from V and 6 bases from J, the gap between germline ends came to 16 bases. Here the CDR3 DNA reads TGCAGTGCTAGTGTCCCGACTAGTGCTGATACGCAGTATTTT. Its translation: CSASVPTSADTQYF.

The gene calls are TRBV5-1 and TRBJ2-2; perhaps TRBD1 as D (6 bases). The germline CDR1 and CDR2 sequences are SGHRS and YFSETQ. This CDR3 has 13 residues. V shed 4 bases and J shed 8 bases, with 12 bases lying between them. The CDR3 region is CASSLGHEGELFF. CDR3 nucleotide sequence: TGCGCCAGCAGCCTGGGACATGAAGGGGAGCTGTTTTTT.